This T cell receptor beta chain was captured in a study of T cells in Graves' hyperthyroidism and ophthalmopathy. Amplification of TCR beta CDR3 regions was performed using RNA transcripts as template. TCR CDR3 regions were first amplified by RT-PCR with HTBI primers. Each CDR3 protein gets one entry after TCRdb re-called the multiplex PCR reads with MiXCR. The data contain 530,000 or so distinct CDR3 sequences, approximately 25% of them seen just once; the ten biggest clones take up approximately 10%. Study-wide points: Most clonotypes that expanded in the thyroid above 0.001 also showed up in blood.

This clonotype came up many times. Its matching antigen is unknown. This CDR3 contains 13 residues. The ends were cut back, 7 bases at V and 4 bases at J, with 11 bases in the middle. Germline values: CDR1 MNHEY, CDR2 SVGAGI. Diagnoses rested on clinical symptoms, serum thyroxine and TRAb, thyroid ultrasound and orbital computed tomography. The source of the PBMCs was 8.5 to 10 ml of fresh peripheral blood. Input material: blood. This TCR was recovered from a woman in her 30s with Graves' ophthalmopathy. The chain carries TRBV6-5 and TRBJ1-5, with D hard to call. CDR3 DNA: TGTGCCAGCATCCCGGGGTATAATCAGCCCCAGCATTTT. The encoded protein is CASIPGYNQPQHF.